This T cell receptor beta chain emerged from a study of blood T cell repertoires in COVID-19. Method: immunoSEQ multiplex PCR; TCRdb's copy keeps in-frame clones and lacks some. The data show under 250,000 clones, just over 85% seen once. V lost 4 bases to trimming and J lost 4 bases; unmatched junction nucleotides: 8. There are 15 residues in the CDR3. CDR1 and CDR2 (germline): LGHDT, YNNKEL (reference sequence). This TCR was recovered from an elderly man with acute or convalescent COVID-19. The chain is built from TRBV3-1 (or the pseudogene TRBV3-2) and TRBJ1-1; 8 positions agree with TRBD1. Sequencing was carried out using peripheral blood. The CDR3 nucleotides read TGTGCCAGCAGCCCTTACAGGGGGAAGAGCACTGAAGCTTTCTTT. Protein product: CASSPYRGKSTEAFF.